One sample yielded the 5 T cell receptor beta chains listed below, sequenced in a study of T cells expressing NK-cell markers. TCRdb reprocessed the 5' RACE reads; each CDR3 protein has one entry and no DNA is given. The sample has about 380,000 distinct CDR3 sequences; the top ten hold roughly 5.5%. Sequencing input: blood T cells: a sorted CD56 or NKG2C T cell subset, CD4+ or CD8+ T cells, or bulk PBMC T cells (not recorded which). The receptors derive from a man between 18 and 69 years old in good health.

This chain uses TRBV29-1 with TRBJ1-4. Per germline, CDR1 SQVTM and CDR2 ANQGSEA. CDR3 length: 15 amino acids. CDR3 sequence reads: CSARQSLGANEKLFF.

The gene calls are TRBV20-1 and TRBJ2-4; TCRdb selects TRBD1, and the lack of DNA leaves this call unchecked. This CDR3 comprises 15 residues. The germline CDR1 and CDR2 sequences are DFQATT and SNEGSKA (reference sequence). The CDR3 here is CSASWGPLVKNIQYF.

The chain joins TRBV5-1 to TRBJ1-4; TCRdb calls TRBD1, which cannot be checked without DNA. The CDR3 loop spans 16 amino acids. CDR1 is SGHRS, CDR2 YFSETQ, per germline. Here the CDR3 reads CASSTRGTATNEKLFF.

The rearrangement joins TRBV6-1 to TRBJ1-1. Germline CDR1 is MNHNS and CDR2 is SASEGT. CDR3 length equals 15 residues. The CDR3 is CASSEAVIQNTEAFF.

V usage is TRBV20-1 and J usage is TRBJ2-7; TCRdb designates TRBD2, a call that cannot be tested without DNA. The CDR3 runs to 21 residues. Germline lookup yields CDR1 DFQATT and CDR2 SNEGSKA (reference sequence). The CDR3 loop is CSARDPFLVLAGGQSSYEQYF.